This T cell receptor (beta chain) was identified in a study of response to subunit inactivated influenza vaccine. Study results and limitations: The authors offered the suggestion that each seasonal influenza vaccination recruits few new T cells.

This clonotype was seen repeatedly, ten times or more. The antigen is undetermined. TCRdb reprocessed the RT-PCR reads via MiXCR and lists one record per CDR3 protein. This table holds 450,000 to 600,000 distinct CDR3 sequences, approximately 17% found once. V lost 1 base to trimming and J lost 2 bases; unmatched junction nucleotides: 2. Germline CDR1 SGHRS, CDR2 YFSETQ. The CDR3 covers 14 residues. The sequence came from a man between 45 and 75 years old who received an inactivated influenza vaccine. The material was CD4+ T cells sorted from PBMCs, obtained about 23 months after vaccination. The chain uses TRBV5-1 and TRBJ2-5, with 7 bases matching TRBD1. The CDR3 here is CASSLWTGQETQYF. In DNA, the CDR3 is TGCGCCAGCAGCTTGTGGACAGGTCAAGAGACCCAGTACTTC.